The next 15 T cell receptor beta chains were all read from a single sample in a study of T cell responses to AZD1222 COVID-19 vaccine. TCRdb's copy holds only in-frame clones and misses some; the assay was immunoSEQ multiplex PCR. The data hold about 120,000 clones, with roughly 88% observed a single time. This specimen was peripheral blood, taken on day 0 of AZD1222 vaccination. Source of these receptors: an adult in good health.

This rearrangement joins TRBV5-5 to TRBJ1-6; no clear D gene. The CDR3 totals 12 residues. CDR1 is SGHKS, CDR2 YYEKEE, per germline (reference sequence). With 5 bases removed from V and 6 bases from J, the gap between germline ends came to 6 bases. This CDR3 reads CASRALNSPLHF. In DNA form, the CDR3 reads TGTGCCAGCAGGGCCCTTAATTCACCCCTCCACTTT.

The chain employs TRBV5-8 and TRBJ1-3; possibly TRBD1 for D (5 bases). V was clipped by 2 bases and J by 0 bases, with 15 bases between them. The CDR3 length is 17 residues. Germline loops: CDR1 SGHTS, CDR2 YDEGEE. CDR3 loop: CASSFGGSSSSGNTIYF. As DNA, the CDR3 is TGTGCCAGCAGCTTTGGGGGAAGCTCCAGCTCTGGAAACACCATATATTTT.

The V and J genes are TRBV7-2 and TRBJ2-7; 8 bases match TRBD2. V was pared by 3 bases and J by 0 bases, with 4 bases of the junction left unmatched. The CDR3 length is 15 residues. The germline CDR1 and CDR2 sequences are SGHTA and FQGNSA. CDR3 bases: TGTGCCAGCAGCTTGGGGGGGACTAGCTCCTACGAGCAGTACTTC. It specifies CASSLGGTSSYEQYF.

This clone is a singleton in its sample. The rearrangement joins TRBV7-2 to TRBJ2-7; no reliable D call. CDR3 size: 14 residues. Germline V gene sequence: CDR1 SGHTA, CDR2 FQGNSA. The V end was cut by 1 base, the J end by 6 bases, with 13 bases between. CDR3 in DNA: TGTGCCAGCAGCTTAGACGGATTCAAGGGCGAGCAGTACTTC. Its translation is CASSLDGFKGEQYF.

As for this clone: One end of the junction varies from germline; a read error may be responsible. The rearrangement joins TRBV7-7 to TRBJ2-3; 15 bases are shared with TRBD2. Per germline, CDR1 SSHAT and CDR2 FNYEAQ (reference sequence). CDR3 size: 15 residues. DNA for the CDR3: TGTGCCAGCAGCAAGGGACTAGCGGGGGGAGATCCGCAGTATTTT. Its translation: CASSKGLAGGDPQYF. Full variable domain (outside the CDR3, taken from reference TRBV7-7 and TRBJ2-3): GAGVSQSPRYKVTKRGQDVTLRCDPISSHATLYWYQQALGQGPEFLTYFNYEAQPDKSGLPSDRFSAERPEGSISTLTIQRTEQRDSAMYRCASSKGLAGGDPQYFGPGTRLTVL.

The V gene is TRBV29-1, the J gene TRBJ1-2; 10 bases are a match to TRBD1. The V gene end was trimmed by 7 bases and the J gene end by 2 bases; junction bases not matched to a gene: 16. The CDR3 contains 17 residues. Germline CDR1 reads SQVTM; CDR2 reads ANQGSEA. The CDR3 coding sequence is TGCAGCGCGTTAAAAATTACACCGGGACAGGGGAACTATGGCTACACCTTC. It codes for CSALKITPGQGNYGYTF.

The chain employs TRBV7-6 and TRBJ2-2, with 8 bases matching TRBD1. The CDR3 loop spans 14 amino acids. Per germline, CDR1 SGHVS and CDR2 FNYEAQ. J was trimmed by 3 bases and V by 5 bases; bases with no gene match: 2. The CDR3 region has the DNA TGTGCCAGCAGCCCGACAGGGGACACCGGGGAGCTGTTTTTT. As protein: CASSPTGDTGELFF.

The genes are TRBV11-1 and TRBJ1-2; a weak D match, TRBD1 (6 bases). This CDR3 region has 14 residues. Germline CDR1 and CDR2: SGHAT and FQDESV (reference sequence). The V end lost 5 bases, the J end lost 8 bases, and 18 bases lay between the germline ends. CDR3 loop: CASSPATGLGGYTF. Here the CDR3 DNA reads TGTGCCAGCAGCCCTGCCACAGGGTTGGGGGGCTACACCTTC.

This chain connects TRBV6-5 to TRBJ1-4, with D perhaps matching TRBD1 (6 bases). The CDR3 length is 15 residues. V lost 6 bases and J 5 bases, leaving 16 bases between the germline ends. Per germline, CDR1 MNHEY and CDR2 SVGAGI. CDR3 sequence reads: CASSGQRGGNEKLFF. The CDR3 DNA reads TGTGCCAGCAGCGGACAGAGAGGGGGAAATGAAAAACTGTTTTTT.

The chain carries TRBV7-2 and TRBJ1-5; no reliable D call. V was pared by 2 bases and J by 4 bases, with 6 bases between. The CDR3 consists of 13 residues. Germline CDR1 is SGHTA and CDR2 is FQGNSA. The DNA of the CDR3 is TGTGCCAGCAGCTTATTAGAAAATCAGCCCCAGCATTTT. Encoded protein: CASSLLENQPQHF.

CDR3 coding DNA: TGTGCCAGCAGTTACGGGTCGGCAGGTATGGGCACTGAAGCTTTCTTT. It codes for CASSYGSAGMGTEAFF. The chain links TRBV6-2 or TRBV6-3 to TRBJ1-1; unclear D gene. The V gene's germline CDR1 is MNHEY and CDR2 SVGEGT. CDR3 length equals 16 residues. Trimming left V 2 bases short and J 4 bases short, with 17 bases between.

For this clone: A read error may produce the germline difference seen at one junction end. V is TRBV7-7 and J is TRBJ2-2; D gene unclear. This CDR3 has 13 residues. Germline V gives CDR1 SSHAT, CDR2 FNYEAQ (reference sequence). Written as DNA, the CDR3 is TGTGCTAGCAGCTTTACGGCTGGAGGGGAGCTGTTTTTT. Residues: CASSFTAGGELFF. The variable domain in full, completed from reference TRBV7-7 and TRBJ2-2, reads GAGVSQSPRYKVTKRGQDVTLRCDPISSHATLYWYQQALGQGPEFLTYFNYEAQPDKSGLPSDRFSAERPEGSISTLTIQRTEQRDSAMYRCASSFTAGGELFFGEGSRLTVL.

The genes are TRBV6-2 or TRBV6-3 and TRBJ1-1, with TRBD1 matching 7 bases. CDR3 size: 17 residues. Per germline, CDR1 MNHEY and CDR2 SVGEGT. V was pared by 0 bases and J by 2 bases, with 9 bases of the junction left unmatched. The CDR3, as DNA: TGTGCCAGCAGTTACTCTTGGACAGGTGATATCAACACTGAAGCTTTCTTT. The encoded protein is CASSYSWTGDINTEAFF.

This clone was detected only once. The gene calls are TRBV10-3 and TRBJ2-1, with 15 bases fitting TRBD2. CDR1 is ENHRY and CDR2 is SYGVKD in the germline V gene. CDR3 length: 16 amino acids. J was trimmed by 8 bases and V by 8 bases; bases with no gene match: 10. This CDR3 reads CAISRTSGGAWDEQFF. DNA of the CDR3: TGTGCCATCTCAAGGACTAGCGGGGGGGCTTGGGATGAGCAGTTCTTC.

The table lists this clone with a few counts. The chain is built from TRBV3-1 (or the pseudogene TRBV3-2) and TRBJ2-2; D not resolved. The CDR3 spans 12 residues. Germline assignment: CDR1 LGHDT and CDR2 YNNKEL (reference sequence). V shed 6 bases and J shed 0 bases, with 2 bases lying between them. Here the CDR3 reads CASRPNTGELFF. The CDR3 DNA reads TGTGCCAGCAGACCGAACACCGGGGAGCTGTTTTTT.